This entry lists 2 T cell receptor beta chains sequenced from one sample in a study of control samples from healthy donors and cancer patients. TCRdb keeps only in-frame clones here, not all; method: immunoSEQ multiplex PCR. The sample contains 170,000 or so clones, around 90% of which appear only once. Sequencing was done on a sample of blood. The receptors were sampled from a woman between 50 and 59 years old in good health.

The V call is TRBV7-2, the J call TRBJ1-3; D possibly corresponds to TRBD1 (5 bases). Germline V gene sequence: CDR1 SGHTA, CDR2 FQGNSA. This CDR3 region has 19 residues. V lost 5 bases to trimming and J lost 0 bases, with 23 bases between them. In DNA form, the CDR3 reads TGTGCCAGCAGCCTTCGATTCTCGTTGACAGCTTCCTCTGGAAACACCATATATTTT. Its protein is CASSLRFSLTASSGNTIYF.

The rearrangement joins TRBV6-1 to TRBJ1-1; 9 nucleotides match TRBD1. Germline V gene sequence: CDR1 MNHNS, CDR2 SASEGT. This CDR3 contains 15 residues. The junction had 2 bases not matched to a gene; V was cut back by 2 bases and J by 1 base. Here the CDR3 DNA reads TGTGCCAGCAGTGAATCGGGACAGGGGAACACTGAAGCTTTCTTT. Protein product: CASSESGQGNTEAFF.